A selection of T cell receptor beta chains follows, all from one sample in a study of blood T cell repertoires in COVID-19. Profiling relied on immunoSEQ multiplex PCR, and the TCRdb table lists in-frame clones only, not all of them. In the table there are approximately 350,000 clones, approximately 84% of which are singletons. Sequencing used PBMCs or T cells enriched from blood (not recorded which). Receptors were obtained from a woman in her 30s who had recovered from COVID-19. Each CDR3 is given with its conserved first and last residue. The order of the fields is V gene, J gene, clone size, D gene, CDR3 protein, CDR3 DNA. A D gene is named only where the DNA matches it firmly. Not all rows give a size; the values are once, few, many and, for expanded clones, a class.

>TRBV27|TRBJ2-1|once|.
CAIAKSSYNEQFF
TGTGCCATCGCCAAGAGCTCCTACAATGAGCAGTTCTTC
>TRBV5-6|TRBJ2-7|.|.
CASSLYGVGSYEQYF
TGTGCCAGCAGCTTGTACGGGGTTGGCTCCTACGAGCAGTACTTC
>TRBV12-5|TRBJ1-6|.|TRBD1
CASSGTDRSPLHF
TGTGCTAGTTCCGGGACAGACAGATCACCCCTCCACTTT
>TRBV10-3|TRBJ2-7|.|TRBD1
CAINGDRGTDEQYF
TGTGCCATCAATGGGGACAGGGGTACCGACGAGCAGTACTTC
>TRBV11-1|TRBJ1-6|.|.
CASSLGTDDNSPLHF
TGTGCCAGCAGCTTAGGGACAGATGATAATTCACCCCTCCACTTT
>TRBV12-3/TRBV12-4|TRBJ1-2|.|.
CASSGQNFYGYTF
TGTGCCAGCAGTGGACAGAACTTCTATGGCTACACCTTC
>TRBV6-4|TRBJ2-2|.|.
CASSGQAGELFF
TGTGCCAGCAGTGGCCAGGCCGGGGAGCTGTTTTTT
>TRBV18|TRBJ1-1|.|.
CASSPPTAVNTEAFF
TGTGCCAGCTCACCACCGACAGCAGTGAACACTGAAGCTTTCTTT
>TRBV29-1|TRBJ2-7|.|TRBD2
CSVEDLRGEGLYEQYF
TGCAGCGTTGAAGACCTCCGAGGGGAGGGCCTATACGAGCAGTACTTC
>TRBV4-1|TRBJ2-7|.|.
CASSQKVRDRTYEQYF
TGCGCCAGCAGCCAAAAGGTGCGGGACCGTACCTACGAGCAGTACTTC
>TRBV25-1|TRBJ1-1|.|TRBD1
CASSEWGRGRRTEAFF
TGTGCCAGCAGTGAATGGGGAAGGGGGCGCCGAACTGAAGCTTTCTTT
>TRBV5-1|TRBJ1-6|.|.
CASSLESNSPLHF
TGCGCCAGCAGCTTGGAGAGTAATTCACCCCTCCACTTT
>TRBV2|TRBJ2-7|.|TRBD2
CASSRTSGFSSYEQYF
TGTGCCAGCAGTAGGACTAGCGGGTTTAGCTCCTACGAGCAGTACTTC
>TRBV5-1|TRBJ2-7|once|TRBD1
CASSLGQGISYEQYF
TGCGCCAGCAGCTTGGGACAGGGGATAAGTTACGAGCAGTACTTC
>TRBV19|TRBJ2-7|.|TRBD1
CASSSHSTGAEQYF
TGTGCCAGTAGTAGCCACTCGACAGGGGCCGAGCAGTACTTC
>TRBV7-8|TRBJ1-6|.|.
CASSSSGSSANNSPLHF
TGTGCCAGCAGCTCCTCGGGGAGTTCCGCGAATAATTCACCCCTCCACTTT
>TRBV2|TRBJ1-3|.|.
CASSEGGVNTIYF
TGTGCCAGCAGTGAGGGCGGGGTGAACACCATATATTTT
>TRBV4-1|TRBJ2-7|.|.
CASSQDEGSYEQYF
TGCGCCAGCAGCCAAGATGAGGGTAGCTACGAGCAGTACTTC
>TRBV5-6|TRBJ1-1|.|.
CASSPSIWTVDEAFF
TGTGCCAGCAGCCCAAGTATCTGGACTGTTGATGAAGCTTTCTTT
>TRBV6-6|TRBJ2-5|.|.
CASSQRQGQETQYF
TGTGCCAGCAGCCAAAGGCAGGGGCAAGAGACCCAGTACTTC
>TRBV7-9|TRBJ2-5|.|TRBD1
CASSTRQGETQYF
TGTGCCAGCAGCACCAGACAGGGAGAGACCCAGTACTTC
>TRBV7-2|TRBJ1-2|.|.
CASSLQGSGYTF
TGTGCCAGCAGCTTGCAGGGAAGCGGCTACACCTTC
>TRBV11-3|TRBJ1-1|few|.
CASSLSGQNTEAFF
TGTGCCAGCAGCTTATCTGGGCAAAACACTGAAGCTTTCTTT
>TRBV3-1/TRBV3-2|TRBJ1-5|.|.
CASSQGGVGQPQHF
TGTGCCAGCAGCCAAGGGGGCGTAGGCCAGCCCCAGCATTTT
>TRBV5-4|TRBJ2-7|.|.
CASSFRGAPTYEQYF
TGTGCCAGCAGCTTCCGGGGGGCACCAACCTACGAGCAGTACTTC
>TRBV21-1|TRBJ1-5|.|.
CASSKGDRGDQPQHF
TGTGCCAGCAGCAAAGGGGACAGGGGGGACCAGCCCCAGCATTTT
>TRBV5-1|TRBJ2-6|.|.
CASSLNLGANVLTF
TGCGCCAGCAGCTTGAATCTTGGGGCCAACGTCCTGACTTTC
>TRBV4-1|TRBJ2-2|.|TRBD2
CASSSGTSGRTGELFF
TGCGCCAGCAGCTCCGGCACTAGCGGGAGAACCGGGGAGCTGTTTTTT
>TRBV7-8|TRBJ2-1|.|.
CASSLDGGRYNEQFF
TGTGCCAGCAGCTTAGATGGTGGGAGGTACAATGAGCAGTTCTTC
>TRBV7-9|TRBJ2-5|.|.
CASSLTKEAPETQYF
TGTGCCAGCAGCTTGACTAAGGAGGCGCCGGAGACCCAGTACTTC
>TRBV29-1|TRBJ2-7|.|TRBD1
CSVGTGGWKNEQYF
TGCAGCGTCGGGACAGGGGGTTGGAAAAACGAGCAGTACTTC
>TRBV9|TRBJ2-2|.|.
CASGGTAGELFF
TGTGCCAGCGGAGGGACGGCCGGGGAGCTGTTTTTT
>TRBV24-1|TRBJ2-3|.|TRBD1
CATSGNRGPADTQYF
TGTGCCACCAGTGGGAACAGGGGGCCGGCAGATACGCAGTATTTT
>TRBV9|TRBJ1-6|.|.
CASSVGATYNSPLHF
TGTGCCAGCAGCGTGGGGGCTACGTATAATTCACCCCTCCACTTT
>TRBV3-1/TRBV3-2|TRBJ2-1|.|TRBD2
CASSQDRAGAWPYNEQFF
TGTGCCAGCAGCCAAGATCGGGCGGGAGCCTGGCCCTACAATGAGCAGTTCTTC
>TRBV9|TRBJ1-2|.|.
CASSAQGGYTF
TGTGCCAGCAGCGCCCAGGGGGGCTACACCTTC
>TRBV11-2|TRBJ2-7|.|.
CASSLEPGSAYEQYF
TGTGCCAGCAGCTTAGAGCCGGGGTCAGCCTACGAGCAGTACTTC
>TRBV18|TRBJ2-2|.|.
CASSPSHTGELFF
TGTGCCAGCTCACCGAGCCACACCGGGGAGCTGTTTTTT
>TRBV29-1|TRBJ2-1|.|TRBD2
CSVDRLSSGRLNEQFF
TGCAGCGTTGATCGTCTTTCTAGCGGGAGATTAAATGAGCAGTTCTTC
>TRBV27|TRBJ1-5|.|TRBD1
CASKPGQGYQPQHF
TGTGCCAGTAAACCGGGACAGGGGTATCAGCCCCAGCATTTT
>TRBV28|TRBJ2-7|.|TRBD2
CASSSSGRLVYEQYF
TGTGCCAGCAGTTCTAGCGGGAGATTGGTCTACGAGCAGTACTTC
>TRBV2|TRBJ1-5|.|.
CASTQGGQPQHF
TGTGCCAGCACACAGGGTGGACAGCCCCAGCATTTT
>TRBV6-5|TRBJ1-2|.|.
CASSLTTGANYGYTF
TGTGCCAGCAGTCTTACGACAGGCGCTAACTATGGCTACACCTTC
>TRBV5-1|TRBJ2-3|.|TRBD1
CASSAGAGTGPDTQYF
TGCGCCAGCAGCGCGGGGGCCGGGACAGGGCCAGATACGCAGTATTTT
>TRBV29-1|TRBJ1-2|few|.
CSVEDGADYGYTF
TGCAGCGTTGAAGATGGGGCAGACTATGGCTACACCTTC
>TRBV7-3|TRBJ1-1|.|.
CASSPQALTEAFF
TGTGCCAGCAGCCCCCAGGCTTTGACTGAAGCTTTCTTT
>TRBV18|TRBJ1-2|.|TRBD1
CASSRDSVQNYGYTF
TGTGCCAGCTCACGGGACAGCGTGCAGAACTATGGCTACACCTTC
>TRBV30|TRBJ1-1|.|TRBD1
CAWSTKTGPVRGEAFF
TGTGCCTGGAGTACAAAGACAGGGCCGGTAAGGGGTGAAGCTTTCTTT
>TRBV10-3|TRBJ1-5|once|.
CAISAREGDQPQHF
TGTGCCATCAGTGCCCGGGAAGGTGATCAGCCCCAGCATTTT
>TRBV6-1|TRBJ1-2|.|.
CASSEAAGGQDGYTF
TGTGCCAGCAGTGAAGCGGCAGGAGGGCAGGATGGCTACACCTTC
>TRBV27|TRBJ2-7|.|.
CASRRDTGAYEQYF
TGTGCCAGCAGACGGGACACAGGAGCCTACGAGCAGTACTTC
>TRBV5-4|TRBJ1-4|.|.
CASSLAGGANEKLFF
TGTGCCAGCAGCTTGGCTGGCGGGGCTAATGAAAAACTGTTTTTT
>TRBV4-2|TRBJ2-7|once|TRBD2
CASSQGVAGGLEQYF
TGTGCCAGCAGCCAAGGGGTAGCGGGAGGTTTGGAGCAGTACTTC
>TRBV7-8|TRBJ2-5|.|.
CASSLGSNQETQYF
TGTGCCAGCAGCTTAGGAAGCAACCAAGAGACCCAGTACTTC
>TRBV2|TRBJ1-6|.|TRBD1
CASKRQGGFPLSSPLHF
TGTGCCAGCAAACGACAGGGGGGCTTTCCCCTCTCTTCACCCCTCCACTTT